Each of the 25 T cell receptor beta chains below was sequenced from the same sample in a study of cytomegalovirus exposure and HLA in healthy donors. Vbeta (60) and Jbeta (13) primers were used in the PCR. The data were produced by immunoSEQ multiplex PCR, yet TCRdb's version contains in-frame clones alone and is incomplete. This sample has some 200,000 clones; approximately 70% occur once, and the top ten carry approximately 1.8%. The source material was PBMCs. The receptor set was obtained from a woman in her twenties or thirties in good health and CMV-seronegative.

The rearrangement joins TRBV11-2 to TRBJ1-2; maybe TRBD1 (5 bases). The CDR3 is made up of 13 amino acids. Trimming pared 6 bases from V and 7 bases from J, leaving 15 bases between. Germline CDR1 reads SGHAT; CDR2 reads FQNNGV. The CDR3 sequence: CASSSAQGFGYTF. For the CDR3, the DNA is TGTGCCAGCAGTTCCGCGCAGGGCTTTGGCTACACCTTC.

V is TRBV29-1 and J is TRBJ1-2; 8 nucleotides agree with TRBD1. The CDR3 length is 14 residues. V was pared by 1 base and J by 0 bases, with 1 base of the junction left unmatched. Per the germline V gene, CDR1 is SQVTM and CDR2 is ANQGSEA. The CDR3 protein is CSVEGTGTNYGYTF. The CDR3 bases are TGCAGCGTTGAAGGGACAGGGACTAACTATGGCTACACCTTC.

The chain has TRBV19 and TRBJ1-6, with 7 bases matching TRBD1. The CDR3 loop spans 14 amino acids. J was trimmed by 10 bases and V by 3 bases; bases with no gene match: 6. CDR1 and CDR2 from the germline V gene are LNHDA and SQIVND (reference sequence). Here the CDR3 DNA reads TGTGCCAGTAGTATTAACAGGGGATACTCACCCCTCCACTTT. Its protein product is CASSINRGYSPLHF. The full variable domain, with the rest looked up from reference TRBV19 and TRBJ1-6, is DGGITQSPKYLFRKEGQNVTLSCEQNLNHDAMYWYRQDPGQGLRLIYYSQIVNDFQKGDIAEGYSVSREKKESFPLTVTSAQKNPTAFYLCASSINRGYSPLHFGNGTRLTVT.

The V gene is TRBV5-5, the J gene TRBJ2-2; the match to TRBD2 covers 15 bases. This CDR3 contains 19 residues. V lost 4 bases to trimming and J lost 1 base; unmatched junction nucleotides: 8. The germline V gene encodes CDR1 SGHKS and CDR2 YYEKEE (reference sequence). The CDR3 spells CASSRTGLAGGQNTGELFF. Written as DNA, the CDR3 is TGTGCCAGCAGCCGGACGGGACTAGCGGGGGGACAGAACACCGGGGAGCTGTTTTTT.

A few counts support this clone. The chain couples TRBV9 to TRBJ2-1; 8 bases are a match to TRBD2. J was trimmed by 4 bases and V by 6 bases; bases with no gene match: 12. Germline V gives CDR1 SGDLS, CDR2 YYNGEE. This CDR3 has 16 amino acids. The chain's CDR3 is CASTSAPGLVYNEQFF. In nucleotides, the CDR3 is TGTGCCAGCACCAGCGCCCCGGGACTAGTATACAATGAGCAGTTCTTC. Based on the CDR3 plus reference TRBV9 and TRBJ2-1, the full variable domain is DSGVTQTPKHLITATGQRVTLRCSPRSGDLSVYWYQQSLDQGLQFLIQYYNGEERAKGNILERFSAQQFPDLHSELNLSSLELGDSALYFCASTSAPGLVYNEQFFGPGTRLTVL.

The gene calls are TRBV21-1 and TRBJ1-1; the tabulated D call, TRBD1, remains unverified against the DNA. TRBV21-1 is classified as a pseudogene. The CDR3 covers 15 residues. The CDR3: CASSNRDRVNTEAFF. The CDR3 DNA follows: TGTGCCAGCAGCAACCGGGACAGAGTCAACACTGAAGCTTTCTTT.

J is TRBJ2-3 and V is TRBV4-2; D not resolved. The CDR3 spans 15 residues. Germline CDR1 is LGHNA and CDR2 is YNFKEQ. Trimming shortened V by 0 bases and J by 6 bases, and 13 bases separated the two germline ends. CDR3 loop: CASSQDLHSADTQYF. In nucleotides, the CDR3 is TGTGCCAGCAGCCAAGATCTCCACTCCGCCGATACGCAGTATTTT.

The CDR3 coding sequence is TGCAGTGCTTCCCCGGGACAGGGATGCACCTTC. It is translated as CSASPGQGCTF. The rearrangement joins TRBV20-1 to TRBJ1-2; 9 nucleotides match TRBD1. This CDR3 has 11 amino acids. V shed 5 bases and J 13 bases; nucleotides not matched to a gene: 8. Germline V gene data show CDR1 as DFQATT and CDR2 as SNEGSKA (reference sequence).

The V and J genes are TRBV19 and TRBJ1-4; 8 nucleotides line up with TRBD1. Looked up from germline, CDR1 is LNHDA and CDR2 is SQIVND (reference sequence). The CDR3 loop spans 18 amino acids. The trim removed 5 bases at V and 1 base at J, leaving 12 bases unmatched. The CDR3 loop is CASSGSTGELGTNEKLFF. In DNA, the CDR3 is TGTGCCAGTAGTGGATCGACAGGGGAACTTGGAACTAATGAAAAACTGTTTTTT.

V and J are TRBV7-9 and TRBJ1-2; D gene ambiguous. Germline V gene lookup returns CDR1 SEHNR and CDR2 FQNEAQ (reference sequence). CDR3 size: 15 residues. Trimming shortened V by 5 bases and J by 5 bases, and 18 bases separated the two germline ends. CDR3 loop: CASSPIGGDPYGYTF. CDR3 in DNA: TGTGCCAGCAGCCCTATCGGAGGAGATCCTTATGGCTACACCTTC.

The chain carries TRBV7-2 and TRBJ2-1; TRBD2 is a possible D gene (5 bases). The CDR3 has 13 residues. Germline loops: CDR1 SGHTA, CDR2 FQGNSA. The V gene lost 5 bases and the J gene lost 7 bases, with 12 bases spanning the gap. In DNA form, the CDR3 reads TGTGCCAGCAGCCGCAACGGGGAGAATGAGCAGTTCTTC. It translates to CASSRNGENEQFF. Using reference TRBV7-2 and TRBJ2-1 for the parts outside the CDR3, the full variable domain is GAGVSQSPSNKVTEKGKDVELRCDPISGHTALYWYRQSLGQGLEFLIYFQGNSAPDKSGLPSDRFSAERTGGSVSTLTIQRTQQEDSAVYLCASSRNGENEQFFGPGTRLTVL.

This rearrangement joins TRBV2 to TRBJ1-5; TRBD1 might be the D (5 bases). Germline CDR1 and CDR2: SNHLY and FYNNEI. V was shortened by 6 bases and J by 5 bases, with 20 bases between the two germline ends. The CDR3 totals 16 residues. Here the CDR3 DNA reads TGTGCCAGCAGCTCCACTCAGTCGTGGGGGGATCAGCCCCAGCATTTT. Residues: CASSSTQSWGDQPQHF.

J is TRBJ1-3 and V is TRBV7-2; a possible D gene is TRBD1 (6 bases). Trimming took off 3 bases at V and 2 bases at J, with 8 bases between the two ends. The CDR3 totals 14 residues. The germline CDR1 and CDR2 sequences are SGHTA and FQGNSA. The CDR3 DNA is TGTGCCAGCAGCTTGACAGGAGCTGGAAACACCATATATTTT. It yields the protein CASSLTGAGNTIYF.

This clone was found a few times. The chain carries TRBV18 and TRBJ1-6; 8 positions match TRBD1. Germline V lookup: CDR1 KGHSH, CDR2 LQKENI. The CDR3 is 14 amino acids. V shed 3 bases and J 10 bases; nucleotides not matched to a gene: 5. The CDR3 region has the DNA TGTGCCAGCTCACCGACAGGGGAGCGCTCACCCCTCCACTTT. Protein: CASSPTGERSPLHF.

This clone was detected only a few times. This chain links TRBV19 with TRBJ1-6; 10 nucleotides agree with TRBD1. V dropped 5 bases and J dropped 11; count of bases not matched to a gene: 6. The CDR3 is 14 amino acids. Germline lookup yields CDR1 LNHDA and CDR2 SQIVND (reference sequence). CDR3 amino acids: CASSLDRGRAPLHF. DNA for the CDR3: TGTGCCAGTAGTCTCGACAGGGGGCGAGCACCCCTCCACTTT.

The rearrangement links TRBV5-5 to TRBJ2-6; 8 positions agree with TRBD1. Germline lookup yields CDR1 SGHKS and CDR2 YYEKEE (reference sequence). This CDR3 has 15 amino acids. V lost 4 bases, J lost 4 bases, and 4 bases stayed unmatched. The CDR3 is CASSHWTGGANVLTF. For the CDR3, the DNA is TGTGCCAGCAGCCACTGGACAGGGGGGGCCAACGTCCTGACTTTC.

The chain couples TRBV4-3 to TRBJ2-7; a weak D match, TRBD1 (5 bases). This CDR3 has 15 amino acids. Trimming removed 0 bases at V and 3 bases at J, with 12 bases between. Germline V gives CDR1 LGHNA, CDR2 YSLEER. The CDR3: CASSQDHLGVYEQYF. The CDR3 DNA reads TGCGCCAGCAGCCAAGATCACCTAGGGGTCTACGAGCAGTACTTC.

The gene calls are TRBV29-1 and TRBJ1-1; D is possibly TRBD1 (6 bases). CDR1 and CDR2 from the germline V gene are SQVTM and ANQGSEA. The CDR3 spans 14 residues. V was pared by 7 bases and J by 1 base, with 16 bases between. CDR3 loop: CSGTPGVTNTEAFF. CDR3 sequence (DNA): TGCAGCGGAACTCCAGGGGTGACGAACACTGAAGCTTTCTTT.

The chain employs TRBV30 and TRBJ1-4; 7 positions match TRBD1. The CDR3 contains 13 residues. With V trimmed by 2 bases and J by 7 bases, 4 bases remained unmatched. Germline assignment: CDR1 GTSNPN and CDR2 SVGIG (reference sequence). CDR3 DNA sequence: TGTGCCTGGAGTCCAAACAGGGGTGAAAAACTGTTTTTT. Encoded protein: CAWSPNRGEKLFF.

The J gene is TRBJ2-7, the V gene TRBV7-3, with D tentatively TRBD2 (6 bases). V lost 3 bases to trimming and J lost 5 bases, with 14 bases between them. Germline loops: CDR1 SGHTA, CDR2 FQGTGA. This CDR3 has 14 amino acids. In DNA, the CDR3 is TGTGCCAGCAGCTTTAGCGGCCCGGGGAACGAGCAGTACTTC. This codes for CASSFSGPGNEQYF.

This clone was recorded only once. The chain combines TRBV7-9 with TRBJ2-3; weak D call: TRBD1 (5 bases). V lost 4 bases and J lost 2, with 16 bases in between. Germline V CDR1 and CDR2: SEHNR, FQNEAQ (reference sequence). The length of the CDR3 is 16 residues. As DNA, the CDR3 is TGTGCCAGCAGCTACAACCCGACAGAGAACACAGATACGCAGTATTTT. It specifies CASSYNPTENTDTQYF.

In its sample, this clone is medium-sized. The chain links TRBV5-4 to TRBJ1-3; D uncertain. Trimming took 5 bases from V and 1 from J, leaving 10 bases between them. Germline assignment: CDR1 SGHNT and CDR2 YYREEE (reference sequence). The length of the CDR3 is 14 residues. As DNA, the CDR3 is TGTGCCAGCAGTCCCCGGGGTTCTGGAAACACCATATATTTT. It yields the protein CASSPRGSGNTIYF.

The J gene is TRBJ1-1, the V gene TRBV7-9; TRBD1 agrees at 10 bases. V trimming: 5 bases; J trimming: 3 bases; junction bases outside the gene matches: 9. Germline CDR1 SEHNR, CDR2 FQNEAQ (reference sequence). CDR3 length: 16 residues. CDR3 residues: CASSLRDRGQYTEAFF. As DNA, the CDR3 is TGTGCCAGCAGCCTTAGAGACAGGGGGCAGTACACTGAAGCTTTCTTT.

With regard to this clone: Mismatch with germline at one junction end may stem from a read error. As DNA, the CDR3 is TGTTCCAGCAGCTTGCGGCAGCCATACGAGCAGTACTTC. This gives the protein CSSSLRQPYEQYF. The chain recombines TRBV7-9 with TRBJ2-7; D remains ambiguous. This CDR3 region has 13 residues. The germline gives CDR1 SEHNR, CDR2 FQNEAQ (reference sequence).

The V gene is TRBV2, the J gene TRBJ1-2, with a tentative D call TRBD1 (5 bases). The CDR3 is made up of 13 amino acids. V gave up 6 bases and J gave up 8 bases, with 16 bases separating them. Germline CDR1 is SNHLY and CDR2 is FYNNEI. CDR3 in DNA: TGTGCCAGCAGCGCGTGGGGGGTTTACGGCTACACCTTC. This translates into CASSAWGVYGYTF.